The 15 T cell receptor beta chains in this list originate from one sample, sequenced in a study of Ad26.COV2.S vaccination and SARS-CoV-2 variants. Treatment: around 19 received Ad26.COV2.S at low or high dose, single or two shots; about 5 received placebo; per-sample allocation not given. Material that was analyzed had been drawn on day 63 after the first vaccine or placebo injection. Sequencing used immunoSEQ multiplex PCR; TCRdb keeps in-frame clones, though not all of them. The repertoire holds approximately 300,000 clones, with about 82% as singletons. Sequencing was performed on peripheral blood, taken in a trial of Ad26.COV2.S vaccine versus placebo. Receptors were obtained from a person between 18 and 60 years old who received the Ad26.COV2.S COVID-19 vaccine or a placebo.

The J gene is TRBJ1-3, the V gene TRBV7-9; no definite D call. The germline gives CDR1 SEHNR, CDR2 FQNEAQ (reference sequence). The CDR3 is made up of 14 amino acids. Trimming took off 10 bases at V and 0 bases at J, with 13 bases between the two ends. The CDR3 DNA is TGTGCCACCAGTGACTGGAGCTCTGGAAACACCATATATTTT. Residues: CATSDWSSGNTIYF.

The chain has TRBV5-3 and TRBJ2-7; D perhaps matches TRBD1 (6 bases). TRBV5-3 is known as an ORF, though its function is uncertain. V lost 3 bases, J lost 0 bases, and 16 bases lay in between. CDR3 length: 16 amino acids. The CDR3 bases are TGTGCCAGAAGCTACATAGGGACACTTTCCTCCTACGAGCAGTACTTC. It codes for CARSYIGTLSSYEQYF.

The chain links TRBV4-1 to TRBJ1-2; TRBD1 agrees at 7 bases. The V and J ends lost 4 bases and 4 bases, in that order; junction bases with no gene match: 12. CDR1 and CDR2 from the germline V gene are MGHRA and YSYEKL. The CDR3 has 16 residues. In DNA form, the CDR3 reads TGCGCCAGCAGCCGCCGCTACGGGACAGATAGCTATGGCTACACCTTC. Translated, it gives CASSRRYGTDSYGYTF.

This rearrangement joins TRBV7-3 to TRBJ2-3; perhaps TRBD1 as D (6 bases). The V end was cut by 4 bases, the J end by 8 bases, with 16 bases between. The CDR3 runs 14 residues. CDR1 and CDR2 from the germline V gene are SGHTA and FQGTGA. The CDR3 DNA reads TGTGCCAGCAGCTCCGAACGACAGGCATCTACGCAGTATTTT. Protein sequence: CASSSERQASTQYF.

V and J are TRBV11-1 and TRBJ2-7; a possible D gene is TRBD1 (5 bases). V was shortened by 4 bases and J by 7 bases, with 17 bases between the two germline ends. Per germline, CDR1 SGHAT and CDR2 FQDESV (reference sequence). CDR3 size: 14 residues. CDR3 sequence reads: CASSSTLQAREQYF. In DNA form, the CDR3 reads TGTGCCAGCAGCTCAACACTACAGGCTCGGGAGCAGTACTTC. Full variable domain (outside the CDR3, taken from reference TRBV11-1 and TRBJ2-7): EAEVAQSPRYKITEKSQAVAFWCDPISGHATLYWYRQILGQGPELLVQFQDESVVDDSQLPKDRFSAERLKGVDSTLKIQPAELGDSAMYLCASSSTLQAREQYFGPGTRLTVT.

This clone was observed a few times. The chain employs TRBV3-1 (or the pseudogene TRBV3-2) and TRBJ1-4; D might be TRBD1 (6 bases). V was trimmed by 5 bases and J by 7 bases, leaving 14 bases between them. Germline V lookup: CDR1 LGHDT, CDR2 YNNKEL (reference sequence). This CDR3 region has 14 residues. The chain's CDR3 is CASSVTGMGEKLFF. Written as DNA, the CDR3 is TGTGCCAGCAGCGTTACAGGGATGGGTGAAAAACTGTTTTTT.

The J gene is TRBJ2-5, the V gene TRBV2; D is undetermined. Germline lookup yields CDR1 SNHLY and CDR2 FYNNEI. V was pared by 6 bases and J by 3 bases, with 17 bases between. This CDR3 is built from 15 residues. CDR3 sequence: CASRESVVGKETQYF. The CDR3 bases are TGTGCCAGCAGAGAATCGGTGGTCGGTAAAGAGACCCAGTACTTC.

CDR3 in amino acids: CAISRQGAGNTGELFF. The CDR3 region has the DNA TGTGCCATCAGTCGACAGGGGGCAGGGAACACCGGGGAGCTGTTTTTT. The rearrangement uses TRBV10-3 and TRBJ2-2; the match to TRBD1 covers 10 bases. The germline gives CDR1 ENHRY, CDR2 SYGVKD. The trim removed 5 bases at V and 1 base at J, leaving 4 bases unmatched. The CDR3 runs to 16 residues.

The chain joins TRBV6-5 to TRBJ1-2, with a possible D match to TRBD1 (5 bases). Germline lookup yields CDR1 MNHEY and CDR2 SVGAGI. The CDR3 is 13 amino acids. Trimming took 0 bases from V and 4 from J, leaving 6 bases between them. In DNA form, the CDR3 reads TGTGCCAGCAGTTACTCGGGGGGCTATGGCTACACCTTC. This codes for CASSYSGGYGYTF.

The CDR3 loop reads CASSPSGSSQAFF. CDR3 nucleotides: TGTGCCAGCAGTCCGTCAGGGTCCTCTCAAGCTTTCTTT. The V and J genes are TRBV6-5 and TRBJ1-1; TRBD1 might be the D (5 bases). The V gene lost 5 bases and the J gene lost 9 bases, with 16 bases spanning the gap. Looked up from germline, CDR1 is MNHEY and CDR2 is SVGAGI. The CDR3 is 13 amino acids.

This clone was counted at least ten times. The CDR3 coding sequence is TGTGCCAGCAGCCCGGGGACTGGGGACACCGGGGAGCTGTTTTTT. This codes for CASSPGTGDTGELFF. The rearrangement uses TRBV7-9 and TRBJ2-2, with D maybe TRBD2 (6 bases). The V gene's germline CDR1 is SEHNR and CDR2 FQNEAQ (reference sequence). The CDR3 extends over 15 amino acids. V lost 5 bases and J lost 3, with 13 bases in between.

The V call is TRBV9, the J call TRBJ2-3; D is unclear. V was cut by 2 bases and J by 6 bases, with 10 bases left in between. CDR1 and CDR2 (germline): SGDLS, YYNGEE. CDR3 length: 13 residues. This CDR3 reads CASSVRLGDTQYF. The CDR3 DNA sequence: TGTGCCAGCAGCGTCCGTCTAGGGGATACGCAGTATTTT.

The gene calls are TRBV15 and TRBJ2-5; weak D call: TRBD1 (6 bases). Between the trimmed V and J ends, which lost 0 bases and 5 bases, there was a span of 13 bases. Germline V lookup: CDR1 LNHNV, CDR2 YYDKDF (reference sequence). The CDR3 runs to 15 residues. CDR3 region: CATSRDWGRAETQYF. In DNA, the CDR3 is TGTGCCACCAGCAGAGATTGGGGGCGCGCCGAGACCCAGTACTTC.

The V call is TRBV7-9, the J call TRBJ1-6; the D is unclear. Trimming removed 1 base from V and 3 bases from J, with 7 bases in between. This CDR3 is 15 amino acids long. CDR1 and CDR2 from the germline V gene are SEHNR and FQNEAQ (reference sequence). The chain's CDR3 is CASSLDGVYNSPLHF. CDR3 nucleotides: TGTGCCAGCAGCTTAGATGGGGTCTATAATTCACCCCTCCACTTT.

The V call is TRBV2, the J call TRBJ1-5, with TRBD1 matching over 9 bases. CDR3 size: 17 residues. J lost 1 base, V lost 4 bases, and 8 bases had no gene match. Germline V gene lookup returns CDR1 SNHLY and CDR2 FYNNEI. CDR3 region: CASSGGQGLRSNQPQHF. The DNA for the CDR3 is TGTGCCAGCAGTGGCGGACAGGGGTTGAGGAGCAATCAGCCCCAGCATTTT.